These T cell receptor beta chains were read from a single sample in a study of coeliac disease. Sequencing was performed with immunoSEQ multiplex PCR; in TCRdb, only in-frame clones are kept and a portion is missing. The table records more than 3,500 clones, 61% of them present only once. Sequenced: intraepithelial lymphocytes from the gut. Source of these receptors: a man in his sixties or seventies with active celiac disease. Each CDR3 is given with its conserved first and last residue. Fields, in order: D gene, J gene, clone size, V gene, CDR3 length, CDR3 protein, CDR3 DNA. D genes are given only for firm matches. Clone size is stated in some rows and not others, as once, few, many or a class when expanded.

d_call: -
j_call: TRBJ2-1
clone_size: large
v_call: TRBV4-1
cdr3_length: 12
cdr3_aa: CASSHGPGEQFF
cdr3_nt: TGCGCCAGCAGCCATGGACCGGGAGAGCAGTTCTTC

d_call: TRBD1
j_call: TRBJ2-2
clone_size: -
v_call: TRBV25-1
cdr3_length: 15
cdr3_aa: CASFKADRSTGELFF
cdr3_nt: TGTGCCAGCTTCAAGGCGGACAGGAGTACCGGGGAGCTGTTTTTT

d_call: TRBD1
j_call: TRBJ1-2
clone_size: -
v_call: TRBV28
cdr3_length: 15
cdr3_aa: CASSSSGQGEDGYTF
cdr3_nt: TGTGCCAGCAGTTCCTCCGGACAGGGGGAAGATGGCTACACCTTC

d_call: -
j_call: TRBJ1-6
clone_size: -
v_call: TRBV7-2
cdr3_length: 15
cdr3_aa: CASSFFTGVNSPLHF
cdr3_nt: TGTGCCAGCAGCTTTTTTACAGGAGTTAATTCACCCCTCCACTTT

d_call: -
j_call: TRBJ1-6
clone_size: -
v_call: TRBV6-5
cdr3_length: 12
cdr3_aa: CASRPEGSPLHF
cdr3_nt: TGTGCCAGCAGGCCCGAGGGATCACCCCTCCACTTT

d_call: -
j_call: TRBJ1-3
clone_size: -
v_call: TRBV5-1
cdr3_length: 11
cdr3_aa: CASTAGNTIYF
cdr3_nt: TGCGCCAGCACAGCGGGGAACACCATATATTTT

d_call: -
j_call: TRBJ2-7
clone_size: -
v_call: TRBV19
cdr3_length: 14
cdr3_aa: CASSPRTVSYEQYF
cdr3_nt: TGTGCCAGTAGTCCCCGGACAGTTTCCTACGAGCAGTACTTC

d_call: -
j_call: TRBJ2-3
clone_size: -
v_call: TRBV5-1
cdr3_length: 12
cdr3_aa: CASRRWADTQYF
cdr3_nt: TGCGCCAGCAGGAGGTGGGCAGATACGCAGTATTTT

d_call: TRBD2
j_call: TRBJ2-1
clone_size: -
v_call: TRBV5-8
cdr3_length: 15
cdr3_aa: CASSSSGKYYNEQFF
cdr3_nt: TGTGCCAGCAGCTCTAGCGGGAAATACTACAATGAGCAGTTCTTC

d_call: -
j_call: TRBJ1-6
clone_size: few
v_call: TRBV6-5
cdr3_length: 13
cdr3_aa: CASSFRRDSPLHF
cdr3_nt: TGTGCCAGCAGTTTCCGGAGGGATTCACCCCTCCACTTT

d_call: -
j_call: TRBJ2-3
clone_size: -
v_call: TRBV5-5
cdr3_length: 13
cdr3_aa: CASSPGSTDTQYF
cdr3_nt: TGTGCCAGCAGCCCCGGTAGCACAGATACGCAGTATTTT

d_call: -
j_call: TRBJ2-7
clone_size: few
v_call: TRBV6-5
cdr3_length: 15
cdr3_aa: CASSPGGQRRSEQYF
cdr3_nt: TGTGCCAGCTCCCCTGGGGGCCAGCGCAGGTCCGAGCAGTACTTC

d_call: TRBD2
j_call: TRBJ2-1
clone_size: few
v_call: TRBV5-4
cdr3_length: 16
cdr3_aa: CASSGTSGGSYNEQFF
cdr3_nt: TGTGCCAGCAGCGGGACTAGCGGGGGGTCCTACAATGAGCAGTTCTTC

d_call: -
j_call: TRBJ2-1
clone_size: few
v_call: TRBV19
cdr3_length: 14
cdr3_aa: CASNDLSSYNEQFF
cdr3_nt: TGTGCCAGTAACGATCTCAGCTCCTACAATGAGCAGTTCTTC

d_call: -
j_call: TRBJ2-1
clone_size: -
v_call: TRBV10-3
cdr3_length: 12
cdr3_aa: CAISGGAAEQFF
cdr3_nt: TGTGCCATCAGTGGCGGGGCGGCTGAGCAGTTCTTC

d_call: -
j_call: TRBJ2-3
clone_size: -
v_call: TRBV11-2
cdr3_length: 14
cdr3_aa: CASRWDLSTDTQYF
cdr3_nt: TGTGCCAGCAGGTGGGACTTAAGCACAGATACGCAGTATTTT

d_call: -
j_call: TRBJ2-3
clone_size: -
v_call: TRBV7-9
cdr3_length: 14
cdr3_aa: CASSLAIGEDTQYF
cdr3_nt: TGTGCCAGCAGCTTAGCGATCGGGGAAGATACGCAGTATTTT

d_call: TRBD2
j_call: TRBJ2-5
clone_size: -
v_call: TRBV27
cdr3_length: 16
cdr3_aa: CASSPRLAGVGETQYF
cdr3_nt: TGTGCCAGCAGTCCTAGGTTAGCGGGAGTTGGAGAGACCCAGTACTTC

d_call: TRBD1
j_call: TRBJ2-1
clone_size: once
v_call: TRBV5-1
cdr3_length: 16
cdr3_aa: CASTEEGTGGYNEQFF
cdr3_nt: TGCGCCAGCACGGAAGAGGGGACAGGGGGTTACAATGAGCAGTTCTTC

d_call: -
j_call: TRBJ2-7
clone_size: -
v_call: TRBV28
cdr3_length: 14
cdr3_aa: CASSLLGRAYEQYF
cdr3_nt: TGTGCCAGCAGTTTATTGGGCAGGGCCTACGAGCAGTACTTC

d_call: -
j_call: TRBJ2-3
clone_size: -
v_call: TRBV5-1
cdr3_length: 13
cdr3_aa: CASRDKVGDTQYF
cdr3_nt: TGCGCCAGCAGGGACAAGGTAGGAGATACGCAGTATTTT

d_call: TRBD1
j_call: TRBJ2-1
clone_size: few
v_call: TRBV6-1
cdr3_length: 14
cdr3_aa: CASPGTGGYNEQFF
cdr3_nt: TGTGCCAGCCCCGGGACAGGGGGCTACAATGAGCAGTTCTTC

d_call: -
j_call: TRBJ1-1
clone_size: -
v_call: TRBV5-4
cdr3_length: 13
cdr3_aa: CASSWGENTEAFF
cdr3_nt: TGTGCCAGCAGCTGGGGGGAGAACACTGAAGCTTTCTTT

d_call: -
j_call: TRBJ2-5
clone_size: few
v_call: TRBV29-1
cdr3_length: 12
cdr3_aa: CSVLFDQETQYF
cdr3_nt: TGCAGCGTTCTGTTTGACCAAGAGACCCAGTACTTC

d_call: TRBD2
j_call: TRBJ2-1
clone_size: -
v_call: TRBV7-2
cdr3_length: 17
cdr3_aa: CASSYDLGLAAINEQFF
cdr3_nt: TGTGCCAGCAGCTATGACCTTGGACTAGCGGCAATCAATGAGCAGTTCTTC

d_call: TRBD2
j_call: TRBJ2-1
clone_size: -
v_call: TRBV18
cdr3_length: 15
cdr3_aa: CASSQSSGILDEQFF
cdr3_nt: TGTGCCAGCTCACAATCTAGCGGGATACTCGATGAGCAGTTCTTC

d_call: TRBD1
j_call: TRBJ2-5
clone_size: once
v_call: TRBV9
cdr3_length: 15
cdr3_aa: CASSVATGGVETQYF
cdr3_nt: TGTGCCAGCAGCGTAGCGACAGGGGGCGTGGAGACCCAGTACTTC

d_call: TRBD1
j_call: TRBJ2-1
clone_size: -
v_call: TRBV11-1
cdr3_length: 13
cdr3_aa: CASSLTDRGEQFF
cdr3_nt: TGTGCCAGCAGCTTAACTGACAGGGGCGAGCAGTTCTTC

d_call: -
j_call: TRBJ2-7
clone_size: -
v_call: TRBV9
cdr3_length: 13
cdr3_aa: CASSPGLSYEQYF
cdr3_nt: TGTGCCAGCAGCCCAGGACTATCTTACGAGCAGTACTTC

d_call: TRBD1
j_call: TRBJ2-3
clone_size: few
v_call: TRBV29-1
cdr3_length: 12
cdr3_aa: CSVGRTGDTQYF
cdr3_nt: TGCAGCGTTGGGCGGACAGGAGATACGCAGTATTTT

d_call: -
j_call: TRBJ1-6
clone_size: -
v_call: TRBV4-3
cdr3_length: 16
cdr3_aa: CASSQSTVLPNSPLHF
cdr3_nt: TGCGCCAGCAGCCAAAGTACGGTACTCCCCAATTCACCCCTCCACTTT

d_call: TRBD1
j_call: TRBJ2-1
clone_size: once
v_call: TRBV7-6
cdr3_length: 13
cdr3_aa: CASSPTGGNEQFF
cdr3_nt: TGTGCCAGCAGCCCTACAGGGGGGAATGAGCAGTTCTTC

d_call: -
j_call: TRBJ1-1
clone_size: -
v_call: TRBV6-1
cdr3_length: 14
cdr3_aa: CASSGNGGDTEAFF
cdr3_nt: TGTGCCAGCAGTGGGAATGGGGGGGACACTGAAGCTTTCTTT

d_call: -
j_call: TRBJ1-1
clone_size: -
v_call: TRBV5-1
cdr3_length: 15
cdr3_aa: CASSFTQGSGTEAFF
cdr3_nt: TGCGCCAGCAGCTTTACGCAGGGCTCAGGGACTGAAGCTTTCTTT

d_call: -
j_call: TRBJ2-4
clone_size: -
v_call: TRBV7-2
cdr3_length: 14
cdr3_aa: CASSLVGSFDIQYF
cdr3_nt: TGTGCCAGCAGCTTAGTGGGGAGTTTTGACATTCAGTACTTC

d_call: -
j_call: TRBJ2-1
clone_size: -
v_call: TRBV29-1
cdr3_length: 13
cdr3_aa: CSGRGAAYNEQFF
cdr3_nt: TGCAGCGGTCGTGGGGCCGCCTACAATGAGCAGTTCTTC

d_call: TRBD1
j_call: TRBJ1-1
clone_size: -
v_call: TRBV25-1
cdr3_length: 15
cdr3_aa: CASSPNRGTNTEAFF
cdr3_nt: TGTGCCAGCAGCCCCAACAGGGGAACGAACACTGAAGCTTTCTTT

d_call: -
j_call: TRBJ2-2
clone_size: -
v_call: TRBV30
cdr3_length: 17
cdr3_aa: CAWSTGLGPGPSGELFF
cdr3_nt: TGTGCCTGGAGTACGGGCTTGGGGCCCGGTCCTTCCGGGGAGCTGTTTTTT

d_call: -
j_call: TRBJ1-6
clone_size: -
v_call: TRBV7-9
cdr3_length: 15
cdr3_aa: CASSPLGVGNSPLHF
cdr3_nt: TGTGCCAGCAGCCCCTTAGGGGTAGGGAATTCACCCCTCCACTTT

d_call: -
j_call: TRBJ2-2
clone_size: -
v_call: TRBV5-1
cdr3_length: 17
cdr3_aa: CASSLASGTTNTGELFF
cdr3_nt: TGCGCCAGCAGCTTGGCATCCGGGACAACGAACACCGGGGAGCTGTTTTTT

d_call: -
j_call: TRBJ2-3
clone_size: -
v_call: TRBV5-1
cdr3_length: 14
cdr3_aa: CASSLSLAEDTQYF
cdr3_nt: TGCGCCAGCAGCTTGAGTCTAGCAGAGGATACGCAGTATTTT

d_call: -
j_call: TRBJ2-2
clone_size: -
v_call: TRBV7-3
cdr3_length: 14
cdr3_aa: CASSLRANTGELFF
cdr3_nt: TGTGCCAGCAGCTTGCGGGCGAACACCGGGGAGCTGTTTTTT

d_call: TRBD2
j_call: TRBJ2-5
clone_size: -
v_call: TRBV30
cdr3_length: 16
cdr3_aa: CAWSVLAGGIPETQYF
cdr3_nt: TGTGCCTGGAGTGTACTCGCGGGAGGGATTCCCGAGACCCAGTACTTC

d_call: TRBD2
j_call: TRBJ2-1
clone_size: -
v_call: TRBV2
cdr3_length: 12
cdr3_aa: CASSLAGNEQFF
cdr3_nt: TGTGCCAGCAGCCTAGCGGGGAATGAGCAGTTCTTC

d_call: TRBD1
j_call: TRBJ1-2
clone_size: -
v_call: TRBV19
cdr3_length: 12
cdr3_aa: CASRGQFWGYTF
cdr3_nt: TGTGCCAGTAGGGGACAGTTTTGGGGCTACACCTTC

d_call: TRBD1
j_call: TRBJ2-1
clone_size: few
v_call: TRBV6-1
cdr3_length: 14
cdr3_aa: CASGRTGGSDEQFF
cdr3_nt: TGTGCCAGCGGAAGGACAGGGGGCAGCGATGAGCAGTTCTTC

d_call: -
j_call: TRBJ2-7
clone_size: -
v_call: TRBV5-1
cdr3_length: 14
cdr3_aa: CASSLGPGLYEQYF
cdr3_nt: TGCGCCAGCAGCTTGGGTCCAGGGTTATACGAGCAGTACTTC

d_call: -
j_call: TRBJ1-6
clone_size: -
v_call: TRBV4-1
cdr3_length: 15
cdr3_aa: CASSQYQDRARPLHF
cdr3_nt: TGCGCCAGCAGCCAATACCAGGACAGAGCCCGTCCCCTCCACTTT

d_call: -
j_call: TRBJ1-2
clone_size: -
v_call: TRBV11-2
cdr3_length: 11
cdr3_aa: CASSLGGGSTF
cdr3_nt: TGTGCCAGCAGCTTAGGCGGTGGGAGCACCTTC

d_call: TRBD2
j_call: TRBJ2-7
clone_size: -
v_call: TRBV5-1
cdr3_length: 14
cdr3_aa: CASSPRTSIHEQYF
cdr3_nt: TGCGCCAGCAGCCCAAGGACTAGTATACACGAGCAGTACTTC

d_call: -
j_call: TRBJ1-4
clone_size: -
v_call: TRBV7-9
cdr3_length: 14
cdr3_aa: CARRSKVPNEKLFF
cdr3_nt: TGTGCCAGGAGGTCTAAGGTTCCTAATGAAAAACTGTTTTTT

d_call: -
j_call: TRBJ1-4
clone_size: few
v_call: TRBV15
cdr3_length: 12
cdr3_aa: CATSPFEEKLFF
cdr3_nt: TGTGCCACCAGCCCTTTTGAGGAAAAACTGTTTTTT

d_call: TRBD2
j_call: TRBJ2-3
clone_size: -
v_call: TRBV29-1
cdr3_length: 14
cdr3_aa: CSVAGTSGLYTQYF
cdr3_nt: TGCAGCGTCGCCGGGACTAGCGGACTTTATACGCAGTATTTT

d_call: -
j_call: TRBJ2-2
clone_size: -
v_call: TRBV7-6
cdr3_length: 21
cdr3_aa: CASSLILAGYFAGLNTGELFF
cdr3_nt: TGTGCCAGCAGCTTAATACTAGCAGGATATTTTGCCGGACTGAACACCGGGGAGCTGTTTTTT

d_call: TRBD1
j_call: TRBJ2-7
clone_size: -
v_call: TRBV16
cdr3_length: 15
cdr3_aa: CASSQLTGGIHEQYF
cdr3_nt: TGTGCCAGCAGCCAATTGACAGGGGGCATTCACGAGCAGTACTTC

d_call: -
j_call: TRBJ1-1
clone_size: -
v_call: TRBV28
cdr3_length: 12
cdr3_aa: CASSLGHNEAFF
cdr3_nt: TGTGCCAGCAGTCTCGGACACAATGAAGCTTTCTTT